Listed here are 16 T cell receptor beta chains from one sample, sequenced in a study of CD8+CD57+ T cells in acquired aplastic anemia. Profiling of TCR beta VDJ combinations and CDR3 sequences used genomic DNA as template. TCRdb reprocessed the reads with MiXCR, giving one entry per CDR3 protein. In the table there are fewer than 250,000 distinct CDR3 sequences, roughly half of which are singletons. Sequenced input: sorted CD4+, CD8+, or CD8+CD57+ T cells (not recorded which) from PBMCs. These receptors originate from a human donor in good health, serving as a control.

This rearrangement joins TRBV7-9 to TRBJ2-5; 8 positions match TRBD1. CDR1 is SEHNR, CDR2 FQNEAQ, per germline (reference sequence). J lost 5 bases, V lost 5 bases, and 4 bases had no gene match. The CDR3 consists of 13 residues. For the CDR3, the DNA is TGTGCCAGCAGCCATGGACAGGGTGAGACCCAGTACTTC. Translated: CASSHGQGETQYF.

The sample holds many counts of this clonotype. The chain combines TRBV20-1 with TRBJ1-1; D is unclear. Trimming took off 1 base at V and 3 bases at J, with 6 bases between the two ends. CDR3 length: 12 residues. From germline, CDR1 is DFQATT and CDR2 SNEGSKA (reference sequence). CDR3 sequence reads: CSARGTYTEAFF. DNA for the CDR3: TGCAGTGCTAGAGGGACGTACACTGAAGCTTTCTTT.

This clonotype was seen a handful of times. The chain carries TRBV10-2 and TRBJ2-1; 9 bases fit TRBD1. The junction had 9 bases not matched to a gene; V was cut back by 7 bases and J by 5 bases. Germline V gives CDR1 WSHSY, CDR2 SAAADI. This CDR3 spans 15 amino acids. The CDR3 bases are TGCGCCAGCAACGCCGGGACAGGGAAAAACAATGAGCAGTTCTTC. Protein product: CASNAGTGKNNEQFF.

In its sample, this clonotype was seen once. The rearrangement uses TRBV7-9 and TRBJ1-5; the D gene is possibly TRBD1 (5 bases). Trimming cost V 3 bases and J 0 bases, with 9 bases left between them. The length of the CDR3 is 15 residues. The germline V gene has CDR1 SEHNR and CDR2 FQNEAQ (reference sequence). This CDR3 reads CASSLGRDSNQPQHF. The DNA of the CDR3 is TGTGCCAGCAGCTTGGGCAGGGATAGCAATCAGCCCCAGCATTTT.

The chain links TRBV20-1 to TRBJ2-7, with D perhaps matching TRBD2 (7 bases). With 0 bases removed from V and 0 bases from J, the gap between germline ends came to 12 bases. The germline V gene has CDR1 DFQATT and CDR2 SNEGSKA (reference sequence). CDR3 length: 15 residues. The chain's CDR3 is CSARDGRGPSYEQYF. In nucleotides, the CDR3 is TGCAGTGCTAGAGATGGGCGGGGGCCCTCCTACGAGCAGTACTTC.

This clonotype was counted a single time. CDR3 DNA sequence: TGTGCCATCAGTGGCTCGGGGGGCTCATCCTTGGGCACTGAAGCTTTCTTT. Translated, it gives CAISGSGGSSLGTEAFF. The chain is built from TRBV10-3 and TRBJ1-1, with D tentatively TRBD1 (6 bases). Germline V lookup: CDR1 ENHRY, CDR2 SYGVKD. V lost 4 bases and J 4 bases, leaving 22 bases between the germline ends. This CDR3 spans 17 amino acids.

This clonotype has just one count. Because the CDR3's place on the DNA is in doubt, the DNA is left out and the CDR3 is given as listed by TCRdb. The V gene is TRBV7-3, the J gene TRBJ2-3. From germline, CDR1 is SGHTA and CDR2 FQGTGA. The CDR3 contains 19 residues when both ends are counted. CDR3: CASSIYLCSVGVLADTQYF.

This clonotype has at least ten counts. The chain links TRBV6-1 to TRBJ1-1, with D maybe TRBD1 (6 bases). V lost 8 bases to trimming and J lost 1 base, with 14 bases between them. Germline V gives CDR1 MNHNS, CDR2 SASEGT. This CDR3 contains 14 residues. DNA for the CDR3: TGTGCCAGCCAGGCCGGGACAACGAACACTGAAGCTTTCTTT. It is translated as CASQAGTTNTEAFF.

The chain is built from TRBV19 and TRBJ1-6; 9 bases fit TRBD1. V gave up 6 bases and J gave up 10 bases; unmatched junction bases: 10. The CDR3 totals 15 residues. Germline loops: CDR1 LNHDA, CDR2 SQIVND (reference sequence). The CDR3 region is CASRRSGTGPSPLHF. DNA of the CDR3: TGTGCCAGTAGACGGTCCGGGACAGGGCCCTCACCCCTCCACTTT.

This clonotype was observed a few times. This may be a read error: a much more frequent sequence differs by one nucleotide. V usage is TRBV6-9 and J usage is TRBJ2-7; D gene unclear. Germline loops: CDR1 MNHGY, CDR2 SVAAGI. This CDR3 contains 9 residues. The CDR3 reads CAGSYTTRF. The CDR3 region has the DNA TGTGCCGGCAGTTATACGACTCGCTTC.

The chain combines TRBV20-1 with TRBJ2-7, with TRBD1 identical over 7 bases. Germline CDR1 and CDR2: DFQATT and SNEGSKA (reference sequence). The V segment lost 6 bases and the J segment 2 bases; nucleotides outside the gene matches: 10. The CDR3 runs to 14 residues. This CDR3 is CSAPPGTDTYEQYF. Here the CDR3 DNA reads TGCAGTGCACCTCCCGGGACAGATACCTACGAGCAGTACTTC.

This clonotype was recorded once. Here the CDR3 omits its conserved ending phenylalanine or tryptophan, so a read error is the likely source. The V and J genes are TRBV27 and TRBJ2-2; 7 nucleotides match TRBD1. Germline V CDR1 and CDR2: MNHEY, SMNVEV (reference sequence). V shed 7 bases, J shed 5 bases, and the junction held 4 bases outside the gene matches. This CDR3 contains 13 residues. CDR3 loop: CASNTQGTGELFS. As DNA, the CDR3 is TGTGCCAGCAACACACAGGGGACCGGGGAGCTGTTTTCT.

V and J are TRBV7-8 and TRBJ2-5; D tentatively reads TRBD1 or TRBD2 (5 bases each). The V gene's germline CDR1 is SGHVS and CDR2 FQNEAQ. This CDR3 has 14 amino acids. Between the trimmed V and J ends, which lost 5 bases and 4 bases, there was a span of 14 bases. For the CDR3, the DNA is TGTGCCAGCAGCCTGATGGGGGTAACAGAGACCCAGTACTTC. This codes for CASSLMGVTETQYF.

The chain is built from TRBV19 and TRBJ1-1; D is perhaps TRBD1 (6 bases). CDR1 and CDR2 (germline): LNHDA, SQIVND (reference sequence). V was trimmed by 5 bases and J by 0 bases, leaving 13 bases between them. The CDR3 loop spans 15 amino acids. The DNA for the CDR3 is TGTGCCAGTAGTCTCAGGGGTGTTATGAACACTGAAGCTTTCTTT. Amino acids: CASSLRGVMNTEAFF.

The chain carries TRBV7-3 and TRBJ2-7, with 14 bases fitting TRBD2. Germline V gene data show CDR1 as SGHTA and CDR2 as FQGTGA. V trimming: 5 bases; J trimming: 3 bases; junction bases outside the gene matches: 9. The CDR3 covers 17 residues. The CDR3 loop is CASSPQGLAGALYEQYF. In DNA form, the CDR3 reads TGTGCCAGCAGCCCGCAGGGACTAGCGGGGGCTCTCTACGAGCAGTACTTC. Complete variable domain (other parts from reference TRBV7-3 and TRBJ2-7): GAGVSQTPSNKVTEKGKYVELRCDPISGHTALYWYRQSLGQGPEFLIYFQGTGAADDSGLPNDRFFAVRPEGSVSTLKIQRTERGDSAVYLCASSPQGLAGALYEQYFGPGTRLTVT.

This rearrangement joins TRBV4-3 to TRBJ2-5; possible D gene TRBD1, 5 bases. V lost 5 bases to trimming and J lost 5 bases, with 21 bases between them. The germline V gene encodes CDR1 LGHNA and CDR2 YSLEER. The CDR3 contains 16 residues. DNA of the CDR3: TGCGCCAGCAGCTTATACCAGGGCACGGCAACTGAGACCCAGTACTTC. Residues: CASSLYQGTATETQYF.